These 10 T cell receptor beta chains were all obtained from the same sample, sequenced in a study of sequential checkpoint blockade in melanoma. TCRdb keeps only in-frame clones here, not all; method: immunoSEQ multiplex PCR. The repertoire holds about 13,000 clones, with around a quarter as singletons. Treatment described: randomized to nivolumab then ipilimumab (arm A) or the reverse (arm B). The sample was tumor tissue (inferred from file names), taken from a patient given nivolumab and ipilimumab in sequence. The receptors were sampled from a human donor with melanoma.

This clone has a count of ten or more. This chain connects TRBV11-3 to TRBJ2-2; TRBD1 aligns across 11 bases. V shed 5 bases and J 4 bases; nucleotides not matched to a gene: 6. The V gene's germline CDR1 is SGHNT and CDR2 YENEEA. The CDR3 runs to 16 residues. CDR3 sequence (DNA): TGTGCCAGCAGCCCGAGGACAGGGGGCTTCACCGGGGAGCTGTTTTTT. Its protein product is CASSPRTGGFTGELFF.

In this sample, this clone turned up many times. The chain uses TRBV11-3 and TRBJ1-5; D is possibly TRBD1 (5 bases). The CDR3 spans 15 residues. Trimming left V 5 bases short and J 1 base short, with 12 bases between. Germline CDR1 reads SGHNT; CDR2 reads YENEEA. CDR3 in DNA: TGTGCCAGCAGCCAAGGGGAACTAAGCAATCAGCCCCAGCATTTT. It codes for CASSQGELSNQPQHF. Filled out from reference TRBV11-3 and TRBJ1-5, the complete variable domain reads EAGVVQSPRYKIIEKKQPVAFWCNPISGHNTLYWYLQNLGQGPELLIRYENEEAVDDSQLPKDRFSAERLKGVDSTLKIQPAELGDSAVYLCASSQGELSNQPQHFGDGTRLSIL.

This clone was seen ten or more times. The J gene is TRBJ2-1, the V gene TRBV9; no definite D call. Germline CDR1 SGDLS, CDR2 YYNGEE. The V and J ends lost 2 bases and 0 bases respectively, with 21 bases between them. This CDR3 is 19 amino acids long. The CDR3 loop reads CASSVAHTSGPPSYNEQFF. For the CDR3, the DNA is TGTGCCAGCAGCGTTGCCCATACGTCAGGTCCTCCCTCCTACAATGAGCAGTTCTTC.

The rearrangement uses TRBV28 and TRBJ2-2; TRBD1 matches 12 bases. The trim removed 6 bases at V and 8 bases at J, leaving 10 bases unmatched. Germline values: CDR1 MDHEN, CDR2 SYDVKM. The CDR3 is 16 amino acids. CDR3 in amino acids: CASRDTGQGAAGELFF. The CDR3 DNA sequence: TGTGCCAGCAGAGATACGGGACAGGGGGCTGCGGGGGAGCTGTTTTTT.

The gene calls are TRBV11-3 and TRBJ1-4; TRBD1 matches 7 bases. This CDR3 has 19 residues. CDR1 and CDR2 (germline): SGHNT, YENEEA. V gave up 1 base and J gave up 3 bases; unmatched junction bases: 14. CDR3 protein: CASSLVPSHRQGANEKLFF. In DNA form, the CDR3 reads TGTGCCAGCAGCTTAGTACCCTCACACCGACAGGGAGCTAATGAAAAACTGTTTTTT.

CDR3 amino acids: CASSYLDRDNQPQHF. The CDR3, as DNA: TGTGCCAGCAGCTACCTGGACAGGGATAATCAGCCCCAGCATTTT. The V gene is TRBV28, the J gene TRBJ1-5, with TRBD1 identical over 8 bases. From germline, CDR1 is MDHEN and CDR2 SYDVKM. Trimming removed 6 bases from V and 4 bases from J; junction bases left unmatched: 8. CDR3 size: 15 residues.

The chain is built from TRBV19 and TRBJ1-1; 8 bases match TRBD1. CDR3 length equals 15 residues. Germline CDR1 LNHDA, CDR2 SQIVND (reference sequence). The ends lost 3 bases at V and 6 bases at J; junction bases unmatched: 9. The CDR3 sequence is CASSINPGGAAEAFF. Here the CDR3 DNA reads TGTGCCAGTAGTATTAATCCAGGGGGCGCCGCTGAAGCTTTCTTT.

Only a few counts were recorded for this clone. V is TRBV6-8 and J is TRBJ2-5; D not resolved. The CDR3 is 12 residues long. V gave up 5 bases and J gave up 5 bases, with 9 bases separating them. Germline-derived CDR1 and CDR2 are MNHGY and SAAAGT. The CDR3 sequence: CASSPPIETQYF. The CDR3 region has the DNA TGTGCCAGCAGTCCCCCCATTGAGACCCAGTACTTC.

By frequency in the sample, this clone is medium-sized. For the CDR3, the DNA is TGTGCCAGCAGTCTGGGACTCTACACCGGGGAGCTGTTTTTT. Protein sequence: CASSLGLYTGELFF. The chain links TRBV6-8 to TRBJ2-2, with TRBD2 as a possible D gene (6 bases). V lost 5 bases and J lost 3, with 10 bases in between. The CDR3 is 14 residues long. Germline loops: CDR1 MNHGY, CDR2 SAAAGT.

This clone occurred a few times. V and J are TRBV18 and TRBJ1-4; the match to TRBD1 covers 7 bases. Losses at the gene ends were 6 bases for V and 8 bases for J; bases not matched to a gene: 6. Looked up from germline, CDR1 is KGHSH and CDR2 is LQKENI. This CDR3 has 13 amino acids. CDR3 coding DNA: TGTGCCAGCTCCGGGACAGACAACGAAAAACTGTTTTTT. Protein: CASSGTDNEKLFF.